This is a list of T cell receptor beta chains from one sample in a study of blood T cell repertoires in COVID-19. The method was immunoSEQ multiplex PCR; TCRdb's version includes in-frame clones alone and lacks a portion of them. The sample contains 110,000 or so clones, more than 75% of which appear only once. Specimen: peripheral blood. These receptors were obtained from a woman aged 40 to 50 with acute or convalescent COVID-19. Both conserved end residues are trimmed from each CDR3. The order of the fields is J gene, V gene, CDR3 protein.

TRBJ2-2 TRBV11-2 ASSNRVGTGGTGELF
TRBJ1-2 TRBV27 ATMAGAGGYT
TRBJ1-1 TRBV10-3 AISHSTGFEAF
TRBJ2-1 TRBV4-1 ASSQEDRVPYNEQF
TRBJ2-5 TRBV7-2 ASSSPTHPETQY
TRBJ1-6 TRBV10-3 AIRGTGRYNSPLH
TRBJ1-5 TRBV2 ASRGQGNGQPQH
TRBJ1-5 TRBV11-3 ASSSSLSGRDRGHYQPQH
TRBJ2-2 TRBV4-1 ASSQESRGGTNTGELF
TRBJ2-1 TRBV20-1 SASRGGATSIEQF
TRBJ1-2 TRBV10-3 AISDGSEANNYGYT
TRBJ1-5 TRBV19 ASSPATGRNQPQH
TRBJ1-1 TRBV19 ACSDYAEAF
TRBJ2-3 TRBV18 ASSPNRDTQY
TRBJ2-3 TRBV5-5 ASSFFFGVTASTDTQY
TRBJ1-5 TRBV27 ASRLGTATPQH